The entry below describes one TCR beta chain. Its antigen is not known. Germline CDR1 MNHNY, CDR2 SVGAGI (reference sequence). The V gene end was trimmed by 6 bases and the J gene end by 5 bases; junction bases not matched to a gene: 5. This CDR3 has 13 residues. Preparation of TCR beta libraries was done by quantitative 5'-RACE with molecular barcodes. In TCRdb, the 5' RACE reads were re-called with MiXCR into one record per CDR3 protein. This sample has under 450,000 distinct CDR3 sequences, with about 20% found just once. The sample comes from a study of CD8 T cells in ankylosing spondylitis. Study-level points and caveats: Clones tied to disease were said to be significantly enriched in matched ankylosing spondylitis synovial fluid. Earlier work had already found some motif variants in reactive arthritis synovial fluid and blood.

The sample comprised blood, either unsorted or a sorted T cell fraction (not recorded which). This clonotype was sampled from a male donor with ankylosing spondylitis or in good health (not recorded which). This chain links TRBV6-6 with TRBJ2-7, with 9 bases identical to TRBD2. The CDR3 reads CASRRGGGDEQYF. The CDR3 DNA sequence: TGTGCCAGCAGGCGGGGGGGTGGTGACGAGCAGTACTTC.